These T cell receptor beta chains were read from a single sample in a study of TIL therapy for anti-PD-1-resistant metastatic lung cancer. Sequenced by immunoSEQ multiplex PCR; TCRdb stores in-frame clones only, minus some. The sample lists some 37,000 clones; 73% were seen once. Sequencing was performed on blood, taken at baseline. Receptors originate from a person aged 25 to 85 with non-small cell lung cancer. Both conserved end residues are part of each CDR3. D genes are given only for firm matches. Size tells how often a clone was seen (once, few, many) or the class of an expanded clone, and some rows leave it out.

V gene,clone size,D gene,J gene,CDR3 protein,CDR3 DNA
TRBV15,once,TRBD1,TRBJ1-2,CATSRGGGGIYGYTF,TGTGCCACCAGCAGAGGAGGGGGCGGGATCTATGGCTACACCTTC
TRBV2,-,-,TRBJ2-3,CASNLGGSDTQYF,TGTGCCAGCAACCTAGGGGGGTCAGATACGCAGTATTTT
TRBV6-5,-,TRBD1,TRBJ1-4,CASSLGTANEKLFF,TGTGCCAGTAGTTTAGGGACAGCTAATGAAAAACTGTTTTTT
TRBV6-1,-,-,TRBJ2-7,CASSDDPSSGYEQYF,TGTGCCAGCAGTGATGATCCTTCTAGTGGGTACGAGCAGTACTTC
TRBV7-2,-,-,TRBJ2-4,CASSELAKNIQYF,TGTGCCAGCAGCGAACTAGCCAAAAACATTCAGTACTTC
TRBV7-9,-,-,TRBJ2-2,CASSLAGPYTGELFF,TGTGCCAGCAGCTTAGCGGGACCCTACACCGGGGAGCTGTTTTTT
TRBV15,few,-,TRBJ1-2,CATSRAPRGAHGYTF,TGTGCCACCAGCAGAGCCCCTCGGGGGGCGCATGGCTACACCTTC
TRBV9,-,TRBD2,TRBJ2-3,CASSAPSGGATDTQYF,TGTGCCAGCAGCGCACCGAGCGGGGGGGCGACAGATACGCAGTATTTT
TRBV5-7,-,-,TRBJ1-5,CASSSDQGRLSNQPQHF,TGTGCCAGCAGTTCCGACCAGGGACGCCTTAGCAATCAGCCCCAGCATTTT
TRBV28,few,-,TRBJ1-5,CASLSSLNQPQHF,TGTGCCAGTTTATCCTCCCTTAATCAGCCCCAGCATTTT
TRBV11-2,-,-,TRBJ2-7,CASSLEEGSSYEQYF,TGTGCCAGCAGCTTAGAGGAAGGGAGCTCCTACGAGCAGTACTTC
TRBV5-6,-,TRBD1,TRBJ2-7,CASSLEWTGGTYEQYF,TGTGCCAGCAGCTTGGAGTGGACAGGGGGAACCTACGAGCAGTACTTC
TRBV5-5,-,-,TRBJ2-3,CASSFRSDRPDTQYF,TGTGCCAGCAGCTTCAGAAGCGACAGGCCGGATACGCAGTATTTT
TRBV7-9,-,-,TRBJ1-4,CASSSPQGGTVDEKLFF,TGTGCCAGCAGCTCCCCCCAGGGAGGGACCGTTGACGAAAAACTGTTTTTT
TRBV6-4,-,TRBD2,TRBJ2-2,CASSASGGTGELFF,TGTGCCAGCAGTGCTAGCGGGGGCACCGGGGAGCTGTTTTTT
TRBV4-1,-,TRBD2,TRBJ2-4,CASSQPTSGRINIQYF,TGCGCCAGCAGCCAACCGACTAGCGGGAGGATTAACATTCAGTACTTC
TRBV11-2,once,-,TRBJ2-2,CASSFTPAGELFF,TGTGCCAGCAGCTTCACCCCGGCCGGGGAGCTGTTTTTT
TRBV28,-,TRBD2,TRBJ2-7,CASRGTSGSYEQYF,TGTGCCAGCAGGGGGACTAGCGGCTCCTACGAGCAGTACTTC
TRBV19,-,-,TRBJ1-6,CASNGFYNSPLHF,TGTGCCAGTAACGGGTTCTATAATTCACCCCTCCACTTT
TRBV30,-,TRBD2,TRBJ2-3,CAWRGLAGRTDTQYF,TGTGCCTGGAGGGGACTAGCGGGCCGCACAGATACGCAGTATTTT
TRBV5-1,once,TRBD1,TRBJ2-2,CASSEPGQGAGELFF,TGCGCCAGCAGCGAACCGGGACAGGGCGCCGGGGAGCTGTTTTTT
TRBV23-1,-,-,TRBJ1-5,CASSPDSLKPHSNQPQHF,TGCGCCAGCAGCCCGGACAGCCTAAAGCCCCATAGCAATCAGCCCCAGCATTTT
TRBV30,few,TRBD1,TRBJ1-1,CAWTLGQGFEAFF,TGTGCCTGGACACTGGGACAGGGATTTGAAGCTTTCTTT
TRBV4-1,-,TRBD1,TRBJ1-5,CASSQVTGVSQPQHF,TGCGCCAGCAGCCAAGTCACAGGGGTCAGTCAGCCCCAGCATTTT
TRBV21-1,-,-,TRBJ2-7,CEGGSYEQYF,TGTGAAGGAGGGTCCTACGAGCAGTACTTC
TRBV27,-,TRBD1,TRBJ1-5,CASSPTGTGSGNQPQHF,TGTGCCAGCAGTCCTACCGGGACAGGGTCGGGCAATCAGCCCCAGCATTTT
TRBV27,-,TRBD1,TRBJ1-2,CASSRGQALNYGYTF,TGTGCCAGCAGTCGGGGACAGGCCCTAAACTATGGCTACACCTTC